The rows below give T cell receptor beta chains drawn from one sample of a study of cytomegalovirus exposure and HLA in healthy donors. TCRdb keeps only in-frame clones here, not all; method: immunoSEQ multiplex PCR. The table shows about 160,000 clones, with under 90% occurring only once. Input material: PBMCs. The receptors were sampled from a woman between 18 and 29 years old in good health and CMV-seropositive. The CDR3 runs from the conserved cysteine through the conserved F or W. A D gene is named only where the DNA matches it firmly. The size field is filled for only some rows; it gives once, few, many or a size class.

V,D,J,size,DNA,CDR3
TRBV4-1,TRBD2,TRBJ2-5,.,TGCGCCAGCAGCCAAGAAAGGAAGGTTTCGGGAGGGGGGAGGACGGTGACCCAGTACTTC,CASSQERKVSGGGRTVTQYF
TRBV4-3,TRBD1,TRBJ2-3,.,TGCGCCAGCAGCCAAGAGGGACAGGGGTATTTTAAGGGGGGCACAGATACGCAGTATTTT,CASSQEGQGYFKGGTDTQYF
TRBV18,TRBD1,TRBJ2-7,once,TGTGCCAGCTCACCCGCGGACAGGAGCCCCTACGAGCAGTACTTC,CASSPADRSPYEQYF
TRBV28,.,TRBJ2-5,.,TGTGCCAGCAGCCCACTTACGGGAGAAATTCAAGAGACCCAGTACTTC,CASSPLTGEIQETQYF
TRBV23-1,.,TRBJ1-1,once,TGCGCCAGCAGTCCCCGGGATCTTGAAGCTTTCTTT,CASSPRDLEAFF
TRBV6-6,.,TRBJ1-5,few,TGTGCCAGCAAACGGACAACTAATCAGCCCCAGCATTTT,CASKRTTNQPQHF
TRBV10-3,.,TRBJ1-2,.,TGTGCCACCCAGGTGGTCGTGGCGGGAGGCTACACCTTC,CATQVVVAGGYTF
TRBV5-1,TRBD1,TRBJ2-1,.,TGCGCCAGCAGCGTCACGGGACAGGGAGTAGGGGAGCAGTTCTTC,CASSVTGQGVGEQFF
TRBV28,.,TRBJ1-5,.,TGTGCCAGCCAAGCTGGGACTCAAAGATGGGGCAATCAGCCCCAGCATTTT,CASQAGTQRWGNQPQHF
TRBV6-4,TRBD2,TRBJ2-1,.,TGTGCCAGCAGTGACTCAAGCGGGATTGGGTCGGATGAGCAGTTCTTC,CASSDSSGIGSDEQFF
TRBV15,.,TRBJ1-5,.,TGTGCCACCAGCAGAGAAGGGCAGCGGTTGAAGCCCCAGCATTTT,CATSREGQRLKPQHF
TRBV4-3,.,TRBJ2-1,.,TGCGCCAGCAGCCAAAAACCCACTCCGGGATCGAGCGATGAGCAGTTCTTC,CASSQKPTPGSSDEQFF
TRBV7-9,TRBD1,TRBJ1-4,.,TGTGCCAGCAGCGACGGGACAGGAGAACGGACTCCTAATGAAAAACTGTTTTTT,CASSDGTGERTPNEKLFF
TRBV15,TRBD2,TRBJ2-3,.,TGTGCCACCAGAAGAGAACTAGCGGGAGGGGCAGATACGCAGTATTTT,CATRRELAGGADTQYF
TRBV7-8,.,TRBJ1-1,.,TGTGCCAGCAGCTTAGGGAGGGGTCAGAAAGCTTTCTTT,CASSLGRGQKAFF
TRBV11-2,.,TRBJ2-7,.,TGTGCCAGCAGCTTAGACCTGGACAGAATCTACGAGCAGTACTTC,CASSLDLDRIYEQYF
TRBV28,.,TRBJ1-2,.,TGTGCCAGCCGACAGGCCGGGTTCTATGGCTACACCTTC,CASRQAGFYGYTF
TRBV5-1,.,TRBJ1-4,.,TGCGCCAGCAGCCTAGCTTCTGACCCGGAAAAACTGTTTTTT,CASSLASDPEKLFF
TRBV18,.,TRBJ2-7,few,TGTGCCAGCTCACCACCAGCAGGACCCGGGGGCGAGCAGTACTTC,CASSPPAGPGGEQYF
TRBV5-1,.,TRBJ2-3,.,TGCGCCAGCAGCACACCGGAGGGACTAGATACGCAGTATTTT,CASSTPEGLDTQYF
TRBV7-9,.,TRBJ2-3,.,TGTGCCAGCAGCTTAGTGCGGTCCCGCACAGATACGCAGTATTTT,CASSLVRSRTDTQYF
TRBV15,TRBD2,TRBJ2-4,.,TGTGCCACCAGCAGAGATACTAGCGGAGCCAAAAACATTCAGTACTTC,CATSRDTSGAKNIQYF
TRBV2,.,TRBJ1-5,.,TGTGCCAGCACCTATTGGGGGGGCAATCAGCCCCAGCATTTT,CASTYWGGNQPQHF
TRBV29-1,TRBD1,TRBJ1-5,.,TGCAGCGCTCAGACAGGGGATCAGCCCCAGCATTTT,CSAQTGDQPQHF
TRBV15,.,TRBJ2-6,.,TGTGCCACCAGCACCCCTCGTACTACGGGACACCTACTCTCTGGGGCCAACGTCCTGACTTTC,CATSTPRTTGHLLSGANVLTF
TRBV6-5,.,TRBJ1-2,.,TGTGCCAGCAGTTACTTAAGGGGGTTTTCCTACACCTTC,CASSYLRGFSYTF
TRBV30,TRBD1,TRBJ2-3,.,TGTGCCTGTACCGGGACAGGGGGCTCGGATACGCAGTATTTT,CACTGTGGSDTQYF